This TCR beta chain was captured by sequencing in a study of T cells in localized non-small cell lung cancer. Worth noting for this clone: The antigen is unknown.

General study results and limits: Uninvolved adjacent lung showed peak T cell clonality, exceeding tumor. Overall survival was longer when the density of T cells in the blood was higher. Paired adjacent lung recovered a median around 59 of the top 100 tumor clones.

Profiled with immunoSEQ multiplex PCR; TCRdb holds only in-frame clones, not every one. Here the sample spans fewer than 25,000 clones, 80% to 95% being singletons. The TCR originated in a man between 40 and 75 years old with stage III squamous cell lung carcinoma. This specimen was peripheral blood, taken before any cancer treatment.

The CDR3, as DNA: TGTGCCAGCAGCCAATCACTAGCGCCTCAAGAGACCCAGTACTTC. It translates to CASSQSLAPQETQYF. The chain joins TRBV7-3 to TRBJ2-5, with TRBD2 matching 7 bases. The trim removed 5 bases at V and 2 bases at J, leaving 8 bases unmatched. Germline V gives CDR1 SGHTA, CDR2 FQGTGA. This CDR3 spans 15 amino acids.